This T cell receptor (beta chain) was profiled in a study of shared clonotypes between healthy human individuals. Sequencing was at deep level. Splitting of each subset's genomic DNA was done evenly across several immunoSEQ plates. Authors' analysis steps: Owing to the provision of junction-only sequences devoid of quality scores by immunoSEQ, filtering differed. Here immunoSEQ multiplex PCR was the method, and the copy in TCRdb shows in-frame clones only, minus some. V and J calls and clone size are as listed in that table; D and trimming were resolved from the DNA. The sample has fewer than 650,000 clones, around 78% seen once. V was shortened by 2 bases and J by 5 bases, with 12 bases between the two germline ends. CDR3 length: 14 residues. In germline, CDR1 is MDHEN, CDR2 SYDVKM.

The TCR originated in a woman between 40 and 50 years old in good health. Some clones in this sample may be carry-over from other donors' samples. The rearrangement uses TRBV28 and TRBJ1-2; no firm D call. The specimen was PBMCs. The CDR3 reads CASSLGSDYYGYTF. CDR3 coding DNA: TGTGCCAGCAGTTTAGGGTCCGATTATTATGGCTACACCTTC.